Listed below are T cell receptor beta chains from one sample, sequenced in a study of Ad26.COV2.S vaccination and SARS-CoV-2 variants. This table comes from immunoSEQ multiplex PCR, and its TCRdb copy is limited to in-frame clones, with some not included. The sample includes hundreds of thousands of clones, approximately 90% seen only once; the top ten take approximately 4.5%. This specimen consisted of peripheral blood, obtained in a trial of Ad26.COV2.S vaccine versus placebo. The origin of the receptors is a person between 18 and 65 years old who received the Ad26.COV2.S COVID-19 vaccine or a placebo. Both conserved end residues are part of each CDR3. Each record gives: V gene, D gene, clone size, J gene, CDR3 protein, CDR3 DNA. The D gene is left open where the match is weak. Clone size is not always given. Where it is, it says once, few, many or a class for expanded clones.

TRBV5-1,TRBD1,few,TRBJ2-1,CASSLGWDRGQDEQFF,TGCGCCAGCAGCTTGGGGTGGGACAGGGGGCAAGATGAGCAGTTCTTC
TRBV28,.,.,TRBJ1-5,CASSLPGLGNQPQHF,TGTGCCAGCAGTTTACCGGGGTTAGGCAATCAGCCCCAGCATTTT
TRBV11-2,TRBD2,.,TRBJ2-1,CASSLELALGNEQFF,TGTGCCAGCAGCTTAGAACTAGCGTTAGGCAATGAGCAGTTCTTC
TRBV5-1,.,.,TRBJ2-4,CASSLADSPANIQYF,TGCGCCAGCAGCTTGGCAGATTCTCCAGCAAACATTCAGTACTTC
TRBV10-3,.,.,TRBJ1-2,CAISEGGNYGYTF,TGTGCCATCAGTGAGGGGGGTAACTATGGCTACACCTTC
TRBV3-1/TRBV3-2,.,.,TRBJ2-2,CASSEDRTDNTGELFF,TGTGCCAGCAGCGAAGATCGGACAGACAACACCGGGGAGCTGTTTTTT
TRBV5-1,TRBD2,once,TRBJ2-1,CASSWGLAGVEQFF,TGCGCCAGCAGCTGGGGACTAGCGGGAGTTGAGCAGTTCTTC
TRBV15,.,.,TRBJ2-3,CATRERDGDTQYF,TGTGCCACCAGGGAAAGGGACGGCGATACGCAGTATTTT
TRBV18,.,.,TRBJ1-1,CASSPREDTEAFF,TGTGCCAGCTCACCTCGGGAGGACACTGAAGCTTTCTTT
TRBV7-9,.,.,TRBJ2-7,CASSLGAKAPYEQYF,TGTGCCAGCAGCTTAGGGGCCAAGGCCCCCTACGAGCAGTACTTC
TRBV11-2,TRBD2,.,TRBJ2-1,CASSFSGGPYNEQFF,TGTGCCAGCAGCTTTAGCGGGGGACCCTACAATGAGCAGTTCTTC
TRBV5-1,.,.,TRBJ1-1,CASSLDLLTNTEAFF,TGCGCCAGCAGCCTTGACCTTCTCACGAACACTGAAGCTTTCTTT
TRBV7-2,TRBD1,.,TRBJ2-7,CASSLGTGSYEQYF,TGTGCCAGCAGCTTAGGGACAGGAAGCTACGAGCAGTACTTC
TRBV11-1,.,.,TRBJ2-7,CASSNYRSYEQYF,TGTGCCAGCAGCAATTACAGGTCCTACGAGCAGTACTTC
TRBV7-6,TRBD2,once,TRBJ2-5,CASSLGLAQETQYF,TGTGCCAGCAGCCTGGGACTAGCGCAAGAGACCCAGTACTTC
TRBV24-1,TRBD1,.,TRBJ1-4,CATSHGGQGGENEKLFF,TGTGCCACCAGTCATGGGGGACAGGGTGGGGAGAATGAAAAACTGTTTTTT
TRBV2,.,.,TRBJ2-1,CASRFGTQNNEQFF,TGTGCCAGCAGATTCGGGACTCAGAACAATGAGCAGTTCTTC
TRBV4-1,TRBD1,.,TRBJ2-7,CASSQDQVSGGYEQYF,TGCGCCAGCAGCCAAGATCAGGTTTCAGGGGGCTACGAGCAGTACTTC
TRBV28,TRBD1,.,TRBJ1-2,CASSGTVVRGEGYTF,TGTGCCAGCAGTGGGACAGTCGTCAGGGGCGAAGGCTACACCTTC
TRBV10-1,TRBD1,.,TRBJ2-1,CASSYQRDRGLNEQFF,TGCGCCAGCAGCTATCAACGGGACAGGGGACTCAATGAGCAGTTCTTC
TRBV5-4,TRBD1,.,TRBJ1-1,CASSVTGGNTEAFF,TGTGCCAGCAGCGTGACAGGGGGCAACACTGAAGCTTTCTTT
TRBV12-3/TRBV12-4,.,.,TRBJ1-5,CASRIGINQPQHF,TGTGCCAGCAGGATAGGGATCAATCAGCCCCAGCATTTT
TRBV18,.,.,TRBJ2-1,CASSPTLGFRENEQFF,TGTGCCAGCTCACCCACCCTGGGTTTTAGGGAGAATGAGCAGTTCTTC
TRBV5-1,TRBD1,.,TRBJ2-7,CASSLGPGQATYEQYF,TGCGCCAGCAGCCTCGGCCCGGGACAGGCAACCTACGAGCAGTACTTC
TRBV9,.,.,TRBJ2-7,CASKRGFEQYF,TGTGCCAGCAAAAGGGGCTTCGAGCAGTACTTC
TRBV10-3,TRBD1,few,TRBJ1-2,CAISDIDSRDRSYGYTF,TGTGCCATCAGTGACATTGATAGTAGGGACAGGAGCTATGGCTACACCTTC
TRBV29-1,.,.,TRBJ1-2,CSVEEDLFGYTF,TGCAGCGTTGAAGAGGATTTGTTTGGCTACACCTTC
TRBV15,.,.,TRBJ2-7,CATSRDQTTYEQYF,TGTGCCACCAGCAGAGATCAGACAACTTACGAGCAGTACTTC